This entry concerns a single T cell receptor (beta chain). What it binds is not known. The data originate from a study of T cells in localized non-small cell lung cancer. Germline lookup yields CDR1 LGHNA and CDR2 YSLEER. Trimming took off 0 bases at V and 1 base at J, with 3 bases between the two ends. The CDR3 covers 13 residues. Study-level points and caveats: Patients showing higher blood T cell density tended to see longer overall survival.

Libraries were prepared by immunoSEQ multiplex PCR; TCRdb keeps only in-frame clonotypes and omits some of them. Of approximately 40,000 clones listed, around 90% are singletons. Material: peripheral blood, obtained before any cancer treatment. The chain couples TRBV4-3 to TRBJ1-2; D ambiguous. The origin of this receptor is a man aged 18 to 49 with stage I lung adenocarcinoma. The CDR3: CASSQDGNYGYTF. CDR3 nucleotides: TGCGCCAGCAGCCAAGACGGTAACTATGGCTACACCTTC.